This T cell receptor (beta chain) was captured in a study of PD-L1 blockade in urothelial cancer. About the research overall: From about 2014, patients received atezolizumab, given as 1,200 mg intravenously every 3 weeks. Typically, measured as a median, blood samples had approximately 130,000 T cells.

Sequenced by immunoSEQ multiplex PCR; TCRdb stores in-frame clones only, minus some. There are about 71,000 clones in the sample; around nine tenths occur only once, and less than 4% lies in the top ten. Germline V gene sequence: CDR1 KGHSH, CDR2 LQKENI. Trimming removed 5 bases from V and 5 bases from J, with 15 bases in between. The CDR3 is made up of 14 amino acids. Here the sequenced sample was PBMCs, taken around atezolizumab (anti-PD-L1) treatment. This TCR was sampled from a man aged 60 to 75 with urothelial cancer. The J gene is TRBJ2-5, the V gene TRBV18, with D possibly matching TRBD1 (6 bases). CDR3 in amino acids: CASSVDRKVETQYF. The CDR3 DNA reads as TGTGCCAGCTCAGTCGACAGGAAAGTGGAGACCCAGTACTTC.